A selection of T cell receptor beta chains follows, all from one sample in a study of T-cell reconstitution after alpha-beta-depleted transplantation in children. TCRdb used MiXCR to reprocess the PCR reads, holding one entry per CDR3 protein. The sample includes about 200,000 distinct CDR3 sequences, approximately 7% of them seen just once. The sequencing used PBMCs, collected before TCRalphabeta/CD19-depleted stem cell transplant. Every receptor here comes from a boy between 2 and 10 years old with acute lymphoblastic leukemia, due to receive a stem cell transplant. CDR3s include the opening cysteine and the closing phenylalanine or tryptophan. A D gene is named only where the DNA matches it firmly. Clone size is stated in some rows and not others, as once, few, many or a class when expanded.

V: TRBV19
J: TRBJ1-5
D: TRBD1
size: few
CDR3: CASSTGQVRDQPQHF
DNA: TGTGCCAGTAGTACCGGACAGGTGAGGGATCAGCCCCAGCATTTT

V: TRBV7-2
J: TRBJ2-1
D: NA
size: many
CDR3: CASSPHSRSYNEQFF
DNA: TGTGCCAGCAGCCCTCACTCCCGCTCCTACAATGAGCAGTTCTTC

V: TRBV6-2/TRBV6-3
J: TRBJ2-1
D: NA
size: many
CDR3: CASRGGYNEQFF
DNA: TGTGCCAGCCGAGGGGGATACAATGAGCAGTTCTTC

V: TRBV20-1
J: TRBJ2-7
D: TRBD2
size: many
CDR3: CSARGAGGAYEQYF
DNA: TGCAGTGCTAGGGGAGCGGGAGGCGCCTACGAGCAGTACTTC

V: TRBV9
J: TRBJ2-1
D: NA
size: NA
CDR3: CASSVSRGPHNEQFF
DNA: TGTGCCAGCAGCGTTAGCCGCGGCCCCCACAATGAGCAGTTCTTC

V: TRBV4-1
J: TRBJ2-3
D: NA
size: NA
CDR3: CASSQIYSNTQYF
DNA: TGCGCCAGCAGCCAAATTTATTCAAATACGCAGTATTTT

V: TRBV2
J: TRBJ1-5
D: NA
size: few
CDR3: CASSQMGRNQPQHF
DNA: TGTGCCAGCAGTCAAATGGGCAGAAATCAGCCCCAGCATTTT

V: TRBV6-1
J: TRBJ1-4
D: NA
size: NA
CDR3: CASSPRAGVNEKLFF
DNA: TGTGCCAGCAGCCCCCGGGCTGGGGTTAATGAAAAACTGTTTTTT

V: TRBV11-3
J: TRBJ2-2
D: NA
size: NA
CDR3: CASSTGEYTGELFF
DNA: TGTGCCAGCAGTACGGGGGAGTACACCGGGGAGCTGTTTTTT

V: TRBV2
J: TRBJ2-7
D: NA
size: few
CDR3: CASSGGDEQYF
DNA: TGTGCCAGCAGTGGTGGGGACGAGCAGTACTTC

V: TRBV6-2/TRBV6-3
J: TRBJ2-7
D: NA
size: many
CDR3: CASSPVGRQQYEQYF
DNA: TGTGCCAGCAGTCCCGTTGGAAGACAGCAGTACGAGCAGTACTTC

V: TRBV29-1
J: TRBJ1-1
D: NA
size: many
CDR3: CSGRDPAEAFF
DNA: TGCAGCGGACGGGATCCAGCCGAAGCTTTCTTT

V: TRBV7-9
J: TRBJ2-7
D: NA
size: NA
CDR3: CASSPIGTPSNEQYF
DNA: TGTGCCAGCAGCCCCATTGGGACACCCTCTAACGAGCAGTACTTC

V: TRBV20-1
J: TRBJ2-3
D: TRBD1
size: few
CDR3: CSADGTVGPSDTQYF
DNA: TGCAGTGCTGACGGGACAGTGGGCCCCTCCGATACGCAGTATTTT

V: TRBV7-9
J: TRBJ1-2
D: NA
size: NA
CDR3: CASSSSTGYTF
DNA: TGTGCCAGCAGCTCCTCCACGGGCTACACCTTC

V: TRBV12-3/TRBV12-4
J: TRBJ1-1
D: NA
size: many
CDR3: CASSLYTFEAFF
DNA: TGTGCCAGCAGTCTGTATACCTTTGAAGCTTTCTTT